This TCR beta chain was found in a study of cytomegalovirus exposure and HLA in healthy donors. With 60 Vbeta and 13 Jbeta primers, the PCR was carried out. Sequenced by immunoSEQ multiplex PCR; TCRdb stores in-frame clones only, minus some. The sample's table shows tens of thousands of clones. V dropped 8 bases and J dropped 1; count of bases not matched to a gene: 4. This CDR3 spans 13 amino acids. Germline V gene lookup returns CDR1 MDHEN and CDR2 SYDVKM. Overall study results and limits: Confirmation was obtained in vitro that three CMV-associated chains are specific for CMV antigens.

Points on this clone: Its antigen is unidentified.

The rearrangement joins TRBV28 to TRBJ2-7; 8 bases align to TRBD1. The sequencing input was PBMCs. The clonotype originates from a female donor in good health and CMV-seropositive. The CDR3 protein is CASGDRISYEQYF. The CDR3 DNA sequence: TGTGCCAGCGGGGACAGGATTTCCTACGAGCAGTACTTC.